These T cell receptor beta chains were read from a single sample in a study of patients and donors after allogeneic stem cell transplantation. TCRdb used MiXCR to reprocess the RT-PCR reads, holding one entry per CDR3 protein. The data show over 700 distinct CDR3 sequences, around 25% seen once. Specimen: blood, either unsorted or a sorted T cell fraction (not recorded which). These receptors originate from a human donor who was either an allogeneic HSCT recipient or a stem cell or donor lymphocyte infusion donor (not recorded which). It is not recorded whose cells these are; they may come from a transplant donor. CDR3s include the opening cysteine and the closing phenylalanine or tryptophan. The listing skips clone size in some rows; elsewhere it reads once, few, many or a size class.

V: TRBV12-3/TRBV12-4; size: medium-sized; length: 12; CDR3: CASSLGTGEQYF
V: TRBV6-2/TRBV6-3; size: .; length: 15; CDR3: CASSYWAGPSYEQYF
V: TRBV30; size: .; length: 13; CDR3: CAWSVGIPYEQYF
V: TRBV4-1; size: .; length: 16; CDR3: CASRDLGGDSGNTIYF
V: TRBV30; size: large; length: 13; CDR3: CAWSLGGQETQYF
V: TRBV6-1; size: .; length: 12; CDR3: CASSEGYTEAFF
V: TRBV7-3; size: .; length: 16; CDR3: CASSLTLAGGTDTQYF
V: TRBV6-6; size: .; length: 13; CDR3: CASSRQFDSPLHF
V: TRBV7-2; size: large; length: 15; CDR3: CASSFQQGGGETQYF
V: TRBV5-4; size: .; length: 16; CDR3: CASSGTGQGAEDTQYF
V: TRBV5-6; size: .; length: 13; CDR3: CASSLGTHTEAFF
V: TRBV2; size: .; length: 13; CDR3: CASREGGTRRAFF
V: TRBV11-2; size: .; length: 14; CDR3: CASSHGQVEETQYF
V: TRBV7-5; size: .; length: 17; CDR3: CISVSEAPRGGRDTQYF
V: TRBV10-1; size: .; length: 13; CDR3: CASTGTADYEQYF
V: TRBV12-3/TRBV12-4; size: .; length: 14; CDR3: CASSFAHSSYEQYF
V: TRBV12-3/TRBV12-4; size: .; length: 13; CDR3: CASQRTSTDTQYF
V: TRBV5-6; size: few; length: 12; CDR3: CASSPGSYEQYF
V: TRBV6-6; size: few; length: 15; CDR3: CASSTQQRMNTEAFF
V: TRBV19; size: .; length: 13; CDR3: CASSNLLNQPQHF
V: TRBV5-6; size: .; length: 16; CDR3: CASSLSRGGLTDTQYF
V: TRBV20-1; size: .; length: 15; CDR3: CSARGGQGRTYEQYF
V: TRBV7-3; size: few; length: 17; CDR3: CASSPGTSGGRYNEQFF
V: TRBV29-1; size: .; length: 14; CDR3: CSVDGQAWGTEAFF
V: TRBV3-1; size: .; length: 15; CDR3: CASSPDSSGANVLTF
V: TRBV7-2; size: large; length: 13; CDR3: CASSADTNSPLHF
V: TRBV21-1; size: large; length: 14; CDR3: CASSGQGAENIQYF
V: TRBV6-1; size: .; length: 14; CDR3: CASSRDFRSYEQYF
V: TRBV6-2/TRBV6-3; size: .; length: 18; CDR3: CATRPGAGTGLVQETQYF
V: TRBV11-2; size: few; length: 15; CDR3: CASSLMQQANNEQFF
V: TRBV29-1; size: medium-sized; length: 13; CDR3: CSVARVMNAGYTF
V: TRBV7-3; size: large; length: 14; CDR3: CASSLDSIYNEQFF
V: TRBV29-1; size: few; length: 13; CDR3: CSVGSGGSYEQYF
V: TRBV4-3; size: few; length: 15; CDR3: CASSLGRESSYEQYF
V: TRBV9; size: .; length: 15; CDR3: CASSVSGGPYNEQFF
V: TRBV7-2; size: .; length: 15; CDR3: CASSLAYSSNYEQYF
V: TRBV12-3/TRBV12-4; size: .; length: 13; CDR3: CASTLPRRTEAFF
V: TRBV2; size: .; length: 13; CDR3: CASSEDRGHEQYF
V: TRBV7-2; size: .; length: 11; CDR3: CASSNGETQYF
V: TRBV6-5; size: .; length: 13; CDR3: CASSYGGNYGYTF